This T cell receptor (beta chain) emerged from a study of T cells in Graves' hyperthyroidism and ophthalmopathy. On the study more broadly: Peripheral blood sampling occurred at initial diagnosis, before any treatment.

This CDR3 is built from 15 residues. V lost 6 bases and J 4 bases, leaving 16 bases between the germline ends. Researchers barred patients who had uncontrolled infection, other autoimmune disease, pregnancy or lactation. Orbital computed tomography, thyroid ultrasound, serum thyroxine and TRAb, and clinical symptoms together informed the diagnoses. Amplified TCR beta CDR3 regions came from RNA transcripts. HTBI primers drove first-round RT-PCR of the TCR CDR3. TCRdb redid the calling of the multiplex PCR reads with MiXCR, one entry per CDR3 protein. The sample carries about 580,000 distinct CDR3 sequences, approximately 15% recorded once. This clonotype has a count of ten or more.

Sequenced input: blood. The sequence was obtained from a woman in her 30s with Graves' hyperthyroidism that later progressed to Graves' ophthalmopathy. This chain connects TRBV12-3 or TRBV12-4 to TRBJ1-3; D is perhaps TRBD1 (5 bases). CDR3 sequence: CASSPTGRGGNTIYF. The CDR3 DNA is TGTGCCAGCAGCCCCACAGGACGCGGCGGAAACACCATATATTTT.